The 27 T cell receptor beta chains presented below share a single source sample, sequenced in a study of PD-L1 blockade in urothelial cancer. The time point is: pretreatment peripheral blood. Repertoires were generated with immunoSEQ multiplex PCR, while TCRdb's copy carries only in-frame clones and drops some. The top ten hold approximately 20% of the sample, which has roughly 55,000 clones, 86% seen once. The sample in question was PBMCs, obtained around atezolizumab (anti-PD-L1) treatment. All receptors derive from a man in his 60s with urothelial cancer.

V usage is TRBV6-5 and J usage is TRBJ1-2, with TRBD1 matching 8 bases. Looked up from germline, CDR1 is MNHEY and CDR2 is SVGAGI. Trimming at V came to 6 bases and at J to 4 bases, leaving 4 bases not matched to a gene. The CDR3 totals 13 residues. In DNA form, the CDR3 reads TGTGCCAGCAGCCAGGGGGCTGGCTATGGCTACACCTTC. It translates to CASSQGAGYGYTF.

This clone was detected only once. The chain is built from TRBV4-3 and TRBJ1-3; 8 bases align to TRBD1. The J segment lost 2 bases and the V segment lost 0 bases, leaving 6 bases of the junction unmatched. Germline V gene data show CDR1 as LGHNA and CDR2 as YSLEER. The CDR3 is made up of 17 amino acids. The CDR3, as DNA: TGCGCCAGCAGCCAAGATCGGGCAGGGGGCACTGGAAACACCATATATTTT. Residues: CASSQDRAGGTGNTIYF.

The chain recombines TRBV6-5 with TRBJ1-2; D unresolved. The CDR3 loop spans 14 amino acids. V shed 0 bases and J shed 8 bases, with 13 bases lying between them. The V gene's germline CDR1 is MNHEY and CDR2 SVGAGI. CDR3 DNA: TGTGCCAGCAGTTACTCGAGCACGGCGGGGGGCTACACCTTC. Amino acids: CASSYSSTAGGYTF.

This clone was found once. J is TRBJ1-3 and V is TRBV5-6, with TRBD1 identical over 10 bases. Germline loops: CDR1 SGHDT, CDR2 YYEEEE. This CDR3 has 19 residues. V shed 2 bases and J 0 bases; nucleotides not matched to a gene: 11. This CDR3 is CASSFGDRGHSRSGNTIYF. The CDR3 DNA is TGTGCCAGCAGCTTCGGGGACAGGGGCCACTCCCGCTCTGGAAACACCATATATTTT.

In its sample, this clone was seen once. The V call is TRBV6-1, the J call TRBJ2-4; 8 positions match TRBD1. Germline V lookup: CDR1 MNHNS, CDR2 SASEGT. The CDR3 extends over 19 amino acids. The J segment lost 0 bases and the V segment lost 0 bases, leaving 10 bases of the junction unmatched. The CDR3 DNA sequence: TGTGCCAGCAGTGAAGCCTGGCAGGGGGCCAACCTAGCCAAAAACATTCAGTACTTC. The encoded protein is CASSEAWQGANLAKNIQYF.

This clone was counted a single time. V is TRBV11-2 and J is TRBJ2-1, with 8 bases that match TRBD1. The CDR3 extends over 15 amino acids. Looked up from germline, CDR1 is SGHAT and CDR2 is FQNNGV. J lost 5 bases, V lost 4 bases, and 7 bases had no gene match. CDR3 nucleotide sequence: TGTGCCAGCAGCTCGGACAGGGTCGTCGACAATGAGCAGTTCTTC. It codes for CASSSDRVVDNEQFF. The full variable domain, with the rest looked up from reference TRBV11-2 and TRBJ2-1, is EAGVAQSPRYKIIEKRQSVAFWCNPISGHATLYWYQQILGQGPKLLIQFQNNGVVDDSQLPKDRFSAERLKGVDSTLKIQPAKLEDSAVYLCASSSDRVVDNEQFFGPGTRLTVL.

The rearrangement joins TRBV11-2 to TRBJ2-7, with D unclear. The CDR3 has 13 amino acids. The V gene's germline CDR1 is SGHAT and CDR2 FQNNGV. The ends were cut back, 5 bases at V and 7 bases at J, with 15 bases in the middle. CDR3 sequence reads: CASSLPFLREQYF. The CDR3 bases are TGTGCCAGCAGCCTACCCTTCTTGAGGGAGCAGTACTTC. Combining the CDR3 with reference TRBV11-2 and TRBJ2-7 gives the whole variable domain EAGVAQSPRYKIIEKRQSVAFWCNPISGHATLYWYQQILGQGPKLLIQFQNNGVVDDSQLPKDRFSAERLKGVDSTLKIQPAKLEDSAVYLCASSLPFLREQYFGPGTRLTVT.

V is TRBV30 and J is TRBJ1-5, with 11 bases identical to TRBD1. V trimming: 3 bases; J trimming: 2 bases; junction bases outside the gene matches: 0. There are 14 residues in the CDR3. CDR1 and CDR2 from the germline V gene are GTSNPN and SVGIG (reference sequence). The CDR3 region has the DNA TGTGCCTGGAGGGGACAGGGGGGCAATCAGCCCCAGCATTTT. Its translation: CAWRGQGGNQPQHF.

V is TRBV7-9 and J is TRBJ2-6; 12 bases fit TRBD1. Germline lookup yields CDR1 SEHNR and CDR2 FQNEAQ (reference sequence). CDR3 length: 17 residues. The ends lost 1 base at V and 3 bases at J; junction bases unmatched: 1. CDR3 amino acids: CASSLGDRGLGANVLTF. The CDR3 DNA reads TGTGCCAGCAGCTTAGGGGACAGGGGGCTTGGGGCCAACGTCCTGACTTTC.

J is TRBJ2-2 and V is TRBV5-1, with TRBD2 matching 8 bases. Trimming at V came to 0 bases and at J to 5 bases, leaving 6 bases not matched to a gene. Germline V lookup: CDR1 SGHRS, CDR2 YFSETQ. This CDR3 comprises 16 residues. CDR3 loop: CASSLEAGGWTGELFF. CDR3 in DNA: TGCGCCAGCAGCTTGGAGGCGGGAGGATGGACCGGGGAGCTGTTTTTT. Full variable domain (rest looked up from reference TRBV5-1 and TRBJ2-2): KAGVTQTPRYLIKTRGQQVTLSCSPISGHRSVSWYQQTPGQGLQFLFEYFSETQRNKGNFPGRFSGRQFSNSRSEMNVSTLELGDSALYLCASSLEAGGWTGELFFGEGSRLTVL.

This chain connects TRBV6-1 to TRBJ1-5; 9 bases line up with TRBD1. Losses at the gene ends were 6 bases for V and 6 bases for J; bases not matched to a gene: 6. The germline CDR1 and CDR2 sequences are MNHNS and SASEGT. This CDR3 comprises 14 residues. The CDR3 sequence: CASSTGGLVQPQHF. Written as DNA, the CDR3 is TGTGCCAGCAGCACAGGGGGCCTGGTTCAGCCCCAGCATTTT.

This clone was found a few times. The chain links TRBV30 to TRBJ1-1; D not resolved. CDR3 length equals 13 residues. Trimming left V 2 bases short and J 1 base short, with 8 bases between. The germline gives CDR1 GTSNPN, CDR2 SVGIG (reference sequence). For the CDR3, the DNA is TGTGCCTGGAGTCGATACAGGAACACTGAAGCTTTCTTT. Translated, it gives CAWSRYRNTEAFF.

V usage is TRBV19 and J usage is TRBJ2-6, with 7 bases aligning to TRBD1. The CDR3 loop spans 15 amino acids. CDR1 and CDR2 from the germline V gene are LNHDA and SQIVND (reference sequence). The V gene end was trimmed by 4 bases and the J gene end by 7 bases; junction bases not matched to a gene: 7. The CDR3 is CASSTTGVRANVLTF. CDR3 DNA: TGTGCCAGTAGTACTACAGGGGTACGAGCCAACGTCCTGACTTTC.

The rearrangement joins TRBV6-5 to TRBJ1-5; D might be TRBD1 (5 bases). This CDR3 comprises 16 residues. Trimming took 0 bases from V and 9 from J, leaving 18 bases between them. In germline, CDR1 is MNHEY, CDR2 SVGAGI. DNA for the CDR3: TGTGCCAGCAGTTACTCGATTGTGCAGGGTGGGCTGCCCCAGCATTTT. It specifies CASSYSIVQGGLPQHF.

The chain has TRBV7-2 and TRBJ1-5; maybe TRBD1 (5 bases). V lost 3 bases to trimming and J lost 6 bases, with 18 bases between them. This CDR3 spans 16 amino acids. Germline lookup yields CDR1 SGHTA and CDR2 FQGNSA. CDR3 loop: CASSLGGTKSAQPQHF. The CDR3 nucleotides are TGTGCCAGCAGCTTGGGAGGGACTAAGAGTGCTCAGCCCCAGCATTTT.

The CDR3 sequence: CASSLRGSEQPQHF. The CDR3 DNA sequence: TGTGCCAGCAGCTTAAGGGGATCTGAACAGCCCCAGCATTTT. This chain connects TRBV7-9 to TRBJ1-5, with a weak D call TRBD1 (5 bases). Germline-derived CDR1 and CDR2 are SEHNR and FQNEAQ (reference sequence). V lost 2 bases to trimming and J lost 7 bases, with 12 bases between them. The CDR3 has 14 residues.

This clone has a handful of counts. The V and J genes are TRBV15 and TRBJ1-1; D gene unclear. V was cut by 2 bases and J by 5 bases, with 6 bases left in between. In germline, CDR1 is LNHNV, CDR2 YYDKDF (reference sequence). There are 12 residues in the CDR3. In DNA form, the CDR3 reads TGTGCCACCAGCAGACGGGAGACTGAAGCTTTCTTT. Translating it yields CATSRRETEAFF.

This clone was counted once. The gene calls are TRBV7-2 and TRBJ2-1, with TRBD2 matching over 15 bases. CDR1 is SGHTA, CDR2 FQGNSA, per germline. J was trimmed by 9 bases and V by 5 bases; bases with no gene match: 8. This CDR3 spans 16 amino acids. The CDR3 reads CASSTGTSGRRGEQFF. CDR3 DNA sequence: TGTGCCAGCAGCACGGGGACTAGCGGGAGGAGGGGTGAGCAGTTCTTC.

This clone was counted only a few times. V and J are TRBV6-1 and TRBJ2-2, with D possibly being TRBD2 (6 bases). The CDR3 is 14 residues long. With 5 bases removed from V and 3 bases from J, the gap between germline ends came to 10 bases. The germline CDR1 and CDR2 sequences are MNHNS and SASEGT. CDR3 nucleotides: TGTGCCAGCAGTAGGGACTTTCACACCGGGGAGCTGTTTTTT. This encodes CASSRDFHTGELFF.

This chain connects TRBV5-5 to TRBJ1-6; D is uncertain. Germline CDR1 SGHKS, CDR2 YYEKEE (reference sequence). V gave up 2 bases and J gave up 9 bases, with 15 bases separating them. CDR3 length: 15 amino acids. The CDR3 is CASSFEALGRSPLHF. CDR3 nucleotides: TGTGCCAGCAGCTTCGAGGCCCTCGGTCGTTCACCCCTCCACTTT.

The V gene is TRBV5-1, the J gene TRBJ1-2, with D unresolved. The V gene's germline CDR1 is SGHRS and CDR2 YFSETQ. CDR3 length equals 12 residues. V dropped 0 bases and J dropped 7 bases, with 7 bases sitting between them. CDR3 DNA sequence: TGCGCCAGCAGCTTGGAGAGGTTTGGCTACACCTTC. Translating gives CASSLERFGYTF.

V usage is TRBV7-3 and J usage is TRBJ2-2; possible D gene TRBD2, 6 bases. The germline V gene has CDR1 SGHTA and CDR2 FQGTGA. This CDR3 comprises 14 residues. Deletions cut 1 base from V and 5 bases from J, with 8 bases between. The CDR3, as DNA: TGTGCCAGCAGCTTAATAGCGGTGACCGGGGAGCTGTTTTTT. The encoded protein is CASSLIAVTGELFF. Filled out from reference TRBV7-3 and TRBJ2-2, the complete variable domain reads GAGVSQTPSNKVTEKGKYVELRCDPISGHTALYWYRQSLGQGPEFLIYFQGTGAADDSGLPNDRFFAVRPEGSVSTLKIQRTERGDSAVYLCASSLIAVTGELFFGEGSRLTVL.

To note about this clone: Its ends do not fully match the called genes, so a read error is possible. This chain uses TRBV14 with TRBJ2-3, with 7 bases that match TRBD1. CDR1 and CDR2 (germline): SGHDN, FVKESK. This CDR3 contains 13 residues. The CDR3 region has the DNA TGTGCCAGCAGCCAAATTTTCGCGACAGGGCCAGTTTTT. It codes for CASSQIFATGPVF. Full variable domain (outside the CDR3, taken from reference TRBV14 and TRBJ2-3): EAGVTQFPSHSVIEKGQTVTLRCDPISGHDNLYWYRRVMGKEIKFLLHFVKESKQDESGMPNNRFLAERTGGTYSTLKVQPAELEDSGVYFCASSQIFATGPVFGPGTRLTVL.

The chain is built from TRBV30 and TRBJ1-3; TRBD1 might be the D (5 bases). Per the germline V gene, CDR1 is GTSNPN and CDR2 is SVGIG (reference sequence). Trimming cost V 1 base and J 2 bases, with 15 bases left between them. CDR3 length equals 16 residues. Written as DNA, the CDR3 is TGTGCCTGGAGTGAATTGTCAGGGAACGCTGGAAACACCATATATTTT. The encoded protein is CAWSELSGNAGNTIYF.

J is TRBJ1-5 and V is TRBV29-1; TRBD1 is a possible D gene (5 bases). The CDR3 runs to 14 residues. The germline gives CDR1 SQVTM, CDR2 ANQGSEA. Trimming removed 4 bases from V and 2 bases from J, with 12 bases in between. CDR3 amino acids: CSVGQGLGNQPQHF. For the CDR3, the DNA is TGCAGCGTTGGTCAGGGCTTGGGCAATCAGCCCCAGCATTTT.

The chain joins TRBV30 to TRBJ2-7; a possible D gene is TRBD1 (6 bases). Germline assignment: CDR1 GTSNPN and CDR2 SVGIG (reference sequence). There are 18 residues in the CDR3. Trimming left V 2 bases short and J 2 bases short, with 25 bases between. In nucleotides, the CDR3 is TGTGCCTGGAGTAAACCGCCAGGGGTGCTCGAAAAGCCCTACGAGCAGTACTTC. It yields the protein CAWSKPPGVLEKPYEQYF. The full variable domain, its missing parts supplied by reference TRBV30 and TRBJ2-7, is SQTIHQWPATLVQPVGSPLSLECTVEGTSNPNLYWYRQAAGRGLQLLFYSVGIGQISSEVPQNLSASRPQDRQFILSSKKLLLSDSGFYLCAWSKPPGVLEKPYEQYFGPGTRLTVT.

This rearrangement joins TRBV18 to TRBJ1-3, with D possibly being TRBD1 (5 bases). V was pared by 5 bases and J by 3 bases, with 14 bases between. The CDR3 consists of 15 residues. Per germline, CDR1 KGHSH and CDR2 LQKENI. Here the CDR3 reads CASSSLGRDGNTIYF. CDR3 in DNA: TGTGCCAGCTCATCTCTAGGCAGGGATGGAAACACCATATATTTT.